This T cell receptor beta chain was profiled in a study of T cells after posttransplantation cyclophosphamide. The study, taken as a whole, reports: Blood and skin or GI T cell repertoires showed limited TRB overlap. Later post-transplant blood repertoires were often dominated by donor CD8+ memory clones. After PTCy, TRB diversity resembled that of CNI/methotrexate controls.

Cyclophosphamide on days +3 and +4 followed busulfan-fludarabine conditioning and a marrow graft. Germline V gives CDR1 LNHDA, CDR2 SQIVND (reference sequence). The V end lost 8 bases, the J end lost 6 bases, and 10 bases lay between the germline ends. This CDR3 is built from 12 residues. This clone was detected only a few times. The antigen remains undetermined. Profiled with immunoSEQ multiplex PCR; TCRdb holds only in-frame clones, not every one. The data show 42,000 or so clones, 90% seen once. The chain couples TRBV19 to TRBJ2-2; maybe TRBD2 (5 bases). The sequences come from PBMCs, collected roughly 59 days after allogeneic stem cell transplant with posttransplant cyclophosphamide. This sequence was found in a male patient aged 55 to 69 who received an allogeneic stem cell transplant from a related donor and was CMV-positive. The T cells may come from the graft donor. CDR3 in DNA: TGTGCCAGTTCAGTCGGGGCCGGGGAGCTGTTTTTT. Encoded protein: CASSVGAGELFF.